This T cell receptor beta chain was documented in a study of blood T cell repertoires in COVID-19. Turning to the study itself: In each case, the material was cDNA or gDNA derived from T cells, B-cell-depleted T cells, or PBMCs.

In germline, CDR1 is KGHSH, CDR2 LQKENI. Trimming left V 4 bases short and J 3 bases short, with 10 bases between. This CDR3 contains 14 residues. Assay: immunoSEQ multiplex PCR; the TCRdb copy retains only in-frame clones and omits some. The profile covers about 280,000 clones, with around nine tenths appearing a single time and 6% to 6.5% taken by the ten largest. In terms of age and location, participants ranged from roughly 18 to 100 years and lived in approximately 26 US areas. Cohort placement rested on clinical history that participants reported themselves. In Cohort 3, a recovered donor had either two negative PCRs, clearance, or symptom resolution.

Material: PBMCs or T cells enriched from blood (not recorded which). This TCR was sampled from a woman aged 40 to 55 who had recovered from COVID-19. This rearrangement joins TRBV18 to TRBJ1-3, with D unresolved. The DNA of the CDR3 is TGTGCCAGCTCACTAGCTGACGGTGGAAACACCATATATTTT. Amino acid sequence: CASSLADGGNTIYF.